The source of this T cell receptor (beta chain) is a study of cytomegalovirus exposure and HLA in healthy donors. The CDR3 sequence is 15 residues long. V was trimmed by 5 bases and J by 5 bases, leaving 15 bases between them. Germline values: CDR1 LNHDA, CDR2 SQIVND (reference sequence). Sequenced by immunoSEQ multiplex PCR; TCRdb stores in-frame clones only, minus some. The table records roughly 90,000 clones, roughly 85% of them present only once. This TCR derives from a man between 18 and 29 years old in good health and CMV-seropositive. The gene calls are TRBV19 and TRBJ2-2, with a weak D call TRBD1 (6 bases). Sequencing used PBMCs. The CDR3: CASSLRDIETGELFF. DNA for the CDR3: TGTGCCAGTAGTCTACGGGACATTGAGACCGGGGAGCTGTTTTTT.